This T cell receptor (beta chain) derives from a study of post-analysis software for immune sequencing data. About the study: The patients showed relapsing-remitting, secondary progressive and progressive-relapsing multiple sclerosis courses. The study, taken as a whole, reports: The five TRBV segments detected at higher frequency in patients than in controls included TRBV5-6, TRBV5-1 and TRBV20-1. Clustering by F measure revealed strong co-clustering among samples prepared together in one batch. Relative to controls, patients with multiple sclerosis showed significantly lower normalized Chao1 diversity.

Unique molecular identifiers were carried by the TCR beta cDNA libraries. Some 500,000 cDNA molecules were recovered from an input of about 0.9 to 10 million T cells. TCRdb ran MiXCR on the PCR reads and lists one entry per CDR3 protein. The table lists hundreds of thousands of distinct CDR3 sequences, approximately 60% of them singletons. As concerns this clonotype: Its specificity is not known.

Germline V lookup: CDR1 DFQATT, CDR2 SNEGSKA (reference sequence). V lost 0 bases and J lost 4, with 10 bases in between. The CDR3 extends over 13 amino acids. Material for sequencing was blood. V gene TRBV20-1 combines with J gene TRBJ2-7; D is possibly TRBD1 (6 bases). This clonotype was obtained from a girl aged 2 to 9 with multiple sclerosis. CDR3 region: CSARDLQGYEQYF. The CDR3 nucleotides are TGCAGTGCTAGAGATCTACAGGGATACGAGCAGTACTTC.